This TCR beta chain appears in the sequencing data of a study of molecular identifiers for immune sequencing clone quantification. TCRdb reprocessed the PCR reads via MiXCR and lists one record per CDR3 protein. The profile shows around 470,000 distinct CDR3 sequences, about a fifth of them singletons. Unmatched junction bases numbered 16, after V lost 0 bases and J lost 5 bases. This CDR3 has 19 residues. In germline, CDR1 is DFQATT, CDR2 SNEGSKA (reference sequence). This clonotype was observed many times. This sequence originates from a human donor in good health. Some libraries in this study had Jurkat cell RNA spiked in. The sample comprised naive CD8+ T cells from blood, with Jurkat cell RNA spiked in. The subset was: FACS-sorted CD8+CD4-CCR7+CD45RA+ naive T cells. The rearrangement joins TRBV20-1 to TRBJ2-1; 10 bases align to TRBD2. CDR3 DNA sequence: TGCAGTGCTAGAGACTTATGGGGTTCTACTAGCGGGGTTAACAATGAGCAGTTCTTC. Protein: CSARDLWGSTSGVNNEQFF.